This TCR beta chain was recovered during a study of metastatic and nonmetastatic thyroid tumors. TCRdb re-clonotyped the PCR reads via MiXCR. The table has roughly 30,000 clones, under 20% seen once. Among the patients, none had received any treatment before thyroid surgery. This clone appeared a few times. The CDR3 extends over 13 amino acids. The V end was cut by 0 bases, the J end by 6 bases, with 8 bases between. The clonotype comes from a female donor with papillary thyroid cancer or a benign thyroid nodule (not recorded which). Some clones in this sample may be carry-over from other donors' samples. The sample comprised blood. J is TRBJ1-1 and V is TRBV12-3 or TRBV12-4; no reliable D call. This CDR3 reads CASSLAEKPEAFF. The CDR3 nucleotides read TGTGCCAGCAGTTTAGCAGAGAAACCTGAAGCTTTCTTT.